The 20 T cell receptor beta chains below come from one sample, sequenced in a study of read filtering for tumor transcriptome and immune sequencing. The library was built from approximately 400 ng RNA with molecular barcoded adaptors for alpha/delta and beta/gamma chains. Each CDR3 protein gets one entry after TCRdb re-called the reads with MiXCR. The data hold 100,000 to 150,000 distinct CDR3 sequences, with about 12% observed a single time. Specimen: a population of CD138-negative cells sorted from bone marrow. These receptors all come from a donor over 35 with multiple myeloma.

The chain joins TRBV5-1 to TRBJ2-1, with TRBD1 matching over 7 bases. The germline CDR1 and CDR2 sequences are SGHRS and YFSETQ. The CDR3 consists of 15 residues. V shed 2 bases, J shed 8 bases, and the junction held 10 bases outside the gene matches. CDR3 loop: CASSFAGGLGDEQFF. CDR3 coding DNA: TGCGCCAGCAGCTTTGCAGGGGGATTAGGAGATGAGCAGTTCTTC.

This clonotype occurred a few times. This chain uses TRBV6-6 with TRBJ2-2; unclear D gene. V was shortened by 4 bases and J by 3 bases, with 9 bases between the two germline ends. This CDR3 is 14 amino acids long. Germline assignment: CDR1 MNHNY and CDR2 SVGAGI (reference sequence). In nucleotides, the CDR3 is TGTGCCAGCAGTTCCAACAGCTACACCGGGGAGCTGTTTTTT. Residues: CASSSNSYTGELFF.

In this sample, this clonotype turned up once. A much larger clone lies a single base off, so this may be a read error. The chain recombines TRBV4-1 with TRBJ1-1, with D perhaps matching TRBD1 (6 bases). Germline CDR1 MGHRA, CDR2 YSYEKL. This CDR3 region has 18 residues. The V gene lost 1 base and the J gene lost 0 bases, with 18 bases spanning the gap. This chain's CDR3 is CASSQVTDSQNMNTEAFF. The CDR3 nucleotides read TGCGCCAGCAGCCAAGTCACGGACAGCCAAAACATGAACACTGAAGCTTTCTTT.

The CDR3 reads CAWSVPGLAADTQYF. As DNA, the CDR3 is TGTGCCTGGAGTGTACCGGGACTAGCCGCAGATACGCAGTATTTT. The chain combines TRBV30 with TRBJ2-3; 9 bases are a match to TRBD2. From germline, CDR1 is GTSNPN and CDR2 SVGIG (reference sequence). The CDR3 is 15 amino acids. Trimming cost V 0 bases and J 4 bases; bases outside gene matches: 5.

This clonotype showed up many times. The CDR3 bases are TGTGCCAGCAGTTACCAAAGGACAGGGCCCCGAATGGATCAGCCCCAGCATTTT. Protein sequence: CASSYQRTGPRMDQPQHF. The rearrangement uses TRBV6-2 or TRBV6-3 and TRBJ1-5; 8 bases line up with TRBD1. The CDR3 runs 18 residues. The V and J ends lost 2 bases and 5 bases, in that order; junction bases with no gene match: 14. The V gene's germline CDR1 is MNHEY and CDR2 SVGEGT.

For this clonotype: One end of the junction varies from germline; a read error may be responsible. V is TRBV7-2 and J is TRBJ2-4; the D is unclear. Germline values: CDR1 SGHTA, CDR2 FQGNSA. The CDR3 covers 11 residues. CDR3 sequence reads: CASRLSSDLYF. In DNA form, the CDR3 reads TGTGCCAGCAGACTCTCAAGCGATCTTTATTTC.

This clonotype came up many times. This rearrangement joins TRBV11-3 to TRBJ2-7, with 14 bases matching TRBD2. Trimming removed 5 bases from V and 5 bases from J; junction bases left unmatched: 8. The CDR3 has 16 amino acids. Germline assignment: CDR1 SGHNT and CDR2 YENEEA. The CDR3 region has the DNA TGTGCCAGCAGCCCGGGACTAGCGGGAGTACCGGACGAGCAGTACTTC. Encoded protein: CASSPGLAGVPDEQYF.

This clonotype has a count of ten or more. This chain uses TRBV7-3 with TRBJ2-1, with D uncertain. The CDR3 loop spans 15 amino acids. Per germline, CDR1 SGHTA and CDR2 FQGTGA. V dropped 1 base and J dropped 0 bases, with 7 bases sitting between them. The CDR3 bases are TGTGCCAGCAGCTTAAGTGGGTCCTCCTACAATGAGCAGTTCTTC. Translating it yields CASSLSGSSYNEQFF.

This clonotype was found many times. The J gene is TRBJ2-7, the V gene TRBV20-1, with 7 bases that match TRBD2. This CDR3 is 16 amino acids long. CDR1 is DFQATT, CDR2 SNEGSKA, per germline (reference sequence). The V segment lost 3 bases and the J segment 1 base; nucleotides outside the gene matches: 12. The CDR3 loop is CSASSLKAGISYEQYF. DNA for the CDR3: TGCAGTGCTAGTTCCCTTAAAGCGGGAATTTCCTACGAGCAGTACTTC.

This chain links TRBV18 with TRBJ2-1; TRBD2 matches at 7 bases. CDR3 size: 15 residues. V gave up 3 bases and J gave up 7 bases; unmatched junction bases: 9. Per germline, CDR1 KGHSH and CDR2 LQKENI. CDR3 protein: CASSPETSFSNEQFF. In nucleotides, the CDR3 is TGTGCCAGCTCACCGGAGACTAGCTTTTCAAATGAGCAGTTCTTC.

About this clonotype: A much larger clone differs from this one at a single base, so this may be a read error. The chain is built from TRBV20-1 and TRBJ2-7; D is undetermined. Trimming took 5 bases from V and 3 from J, leaving 8 bases between them. The CDR3 has 11 amino acids. Germline V gives CDR1 DFQATT, CDR2 SNEGSKA (reference sequence). The CDR3 spells CSAGKDYEQYF. Here the CDR3 DNA reads TGCAGTGCTGGAAAAGACTACGAGCAGTACTTC.

The chain combines TRBV20-1 with TRBJ1-2; 9 positions agree with TRBD1. The germline V gene encodes CDR1 DFQATT and CDR2 SNEGSKA (reference sequence). V gave up 4 bases and J gave up 4 bases; unmatched junction bases: 1. The CDR3 contains 12 residues. CDR3 protein: CSAKTGGYGYTF. Here the CDR3 DNA reads TGCAGTGCTAAGACAGGGGGCTATGGCTACACCTTC.

This clonotype was recorded at least ten times. The chain combines TRBV7-3 with TRBJ2-1; 7 nucleotides line up with TRBD1. V was pared by 5 bases and J by 8 bases, with 0 bases of the junction left unmatched. The CDR3 spans 11 residues. Germline CDR1 SGHTA, CDR2 FQGTGA. CDR3 sequence reads: CASSTGDEQFF. CDR3 nucleotide sequence: TGTGCCAGCAGCACAGGGGATGAGCAGTTCTTC.

This clonotype was seen ten or more times. The V and J genes are TRBV6-2 or TRBV6-3 and TRBJ2-5; 13 nucleotides agree with TRBD2. CDR3 length: 19 amino acids. Germline V gene data show CDR1 as MNHEY and CDR2 as SVGEGT. With V trimmed by 5 bases and J by 5 bases, 17 bases remained unmatched. DNA for the CDR3: TGTGCCAGCAGTCCCTCCCTAAAAGGACTAGCGGGAGTGAGTGAGACCCAGTACTTC. Protein sequence: CASSPSLKGLAGVSETQYF.

The CDR3 bases are TGTGCCAGTAGTTGGGGACAGGCCTACGAGCAGTACTTC. This codes for CASSWGQAYEQYF. V and J are TRBV19 and TRBJ2-7; 8 bases line up with TRBD1. The CDR3 extends over 13 amino acids. CDR1 is LNHDA and CDR2 is SQIVND in the germline V gene (reference sequence). V lost 5 bases and J lost 2; bases outside the gene matches: 2.

At least ten counts were recorded for this clonotype. This chain connects TRBV6-5 to TRBJ2-1; the match to TRBD2 covers 10 bases. Germline V CDR1 and CDR2: MNHEY, SVGAGI. V lost 5 bases to trimming and J lost 3 bases; unmatched junction nucleotides: 7. The CDR3 totals 16 residues. Here the CDR3 DNA reads TGTGCCAGCAGTCCCCGGACTAGCGGAGGCTACAATGAGCAGTTCTTC. This translates into CASSPRTSGGYNEQFF.

Remarks on this clonotype: This may be a read error, as it is one base from a much larger clone. The chain uses TRBV20-1 and TRBJ2-7, with TRBD1 matching 8 bases. The germline CDR1 and CDR2 sequences are DFQATT and SNEGSKA (reference sequence). The CDR3 runs 12 residues. Written as DNA, the CDR3 is TGCAGTGCCCCCGACAGGGGCGGCGAGCAGTGCTTC. This sequence encodes CSAPDRGGEQCF.

This clonotype has a count of ten or more. CDR3 amino acids: CSAREGLVGEQYF. The DNA of the CDR3 is TGCAGTGCTAGAGAGGGCCTAGTAGGGGAGCAGTACTTC. The rearrangement links TRBV20-1 to TRBJ2-7, with D unresolved. The V gene's germline CDR1 is DFQATT and CDR2 SNEGSKA (reference sequence). The V end was cut by 0 bases, the J end by 7 bases, with 13 bases between. The CDR3 is 13 residues long.

This clonotype was counted ten times or more. The rearrangement uses TRBV6-5 and TRBJ2-1, with TRBD2 matching over 9 bases. This CDR3 contains 16 residues. Looked up from germline, CDR1 is MNHEY and CDR2 is SVGAGI. The J segment lost 7 bases and the V segment lost 4 bases, leaving 11 bases of the junction unmatched. The CDR3 DNA follows: TGTGCCAGCAGTTTAAACGGCGGGAGGGCATTAAATGAGCAGTTCTTC. It encodes CASSLNGGRALNEQFF.

This clonotype has just one count. This may stem from a read error, because a much larger clone lies one nucleotide away. The chain combines TRBV12-5 with TRBJ1-2; 7 nucleotides align to TRBD1. The V and J ends lost 6 bases and 14 bases, in that order; junction bases with no gene match: 18. The CDR3 sequence is 14 residues long. From germline, CDR1 is LGHNT and CDR2 FRNRAP. The CDR3 here is CASGQEGTASSITF. CDR3 sequence (DNA): TGTGCTAGTGGGCAGGAGGGGACAGCCTCTTCTATAACCTTC.